This T cell receptor (beta chain) appears in the sequencing data of a study of radiotherapy plus CTLA-4 blockade in lung cancer (dated by TCRdb to 2017 to 2018). Notes on the research overall: Objective responses were observed in around 20% of enrolled patients, and disease control was achieved in roughly 29%.

Focal radiation therapy combined with CTLA-4 blockade (ipilimumab) was tested in patients with chemo-refractory metastatic non-small-cell lung cancer. What the work shows at the level of the full study, not this receptor alone: TCR clones derived from tumors expanded in peripheral blood after treatment with radiotherapy and ipilimumab. Early dynamic changes in blood T cell clones, together with increased serum interferon-beta after radiation, were reported as the strongest predictors of response.

Spanning cysteine to phenylalanine, the CDR3 consists of 13 amino acids. The read is trimmed to its CDR3 DNA, 39 bases read in frame from base 1. From a lookup of the germline V gene, CDR1 and CDR2 are MNHEY and SVGAGI. Deletion took 6 bases off V and 4 bases off J, with a span of 10 bases between the germline ends. This clone was detected once. It lacks a known antigen. Base qualities were left out, and no much larger clone turns up one base away. The library was obtained by the immunoSEQ multiplex PCR assay. TCRdb obtained this table from immuneACCESS and retained in-frame rearrangements with V and J assigned. These tables miss some clones; where compared with another copy, unresolved V genes account for less than half of the shortfall, and the remainder is unexplained. This sample has about 85,000 clones in its table, and approximately 86% of those were observed once. Clones ranked in the top ten supply about 2% of the sample.

Material: peripheral blood, obtained from a patient treated with radiotherapy plus ipilimumab. The sequence links TRBV6-5 to TRBJ2-1, with TRBD1 perhaps the D gene, on 5 matching bases. The sequence came from a human donor with non-small cell lung cancer who had a partial response to radiotherapy plus ipilimumab. The CDR3 is CASRPDTYNEQFF. The sequence in DNA is TGTGCCAGCAGACCGGACACTTACAATGAGCAGTTCTTC.